Presented here are 29 T cell receptor beta chains from one specimen sequenced in a study of T cell repertoires in cytomegalovirus infection. Each CDR3 protein is one row after TCRdb ran MiXCR on the reads. The table shows 7,400 or so distinct CDR3 sequences, with roughly 53% occurring only once. These receptors have no known antigen. The sequencing sample was made of PBMCs, sequenced either directly or after in vitro stimulation (not recorded which). The receptors here all came from a human donor in good health (CMV status not recorded). Some clones in this sample may be carry-over from other donors' samples.

The DNA of the CDR3 is TGTGCCAGCATCGTTAGGGACAGGGAGCGGTACGAGCAGTACTTC. This codes for CASIVRDRERYEQYF. J is TRBJ2-7 and V is TRBV7-4, with 9 bases aligning to TRBD1. Germline V gene lookup returns CDR1 SGHVT and CDR2 SQSDAQ. The CDR3 sequence is 15 residues long. V gave up 7 bases and J gave up 4 bases; unmatched junction bases: 11.

This clonotype occurred a few times. The chain carries TRBV6-1 and TRBJ1-1, with D perhaps TRBD1 (5 bases). The CDR3 sequence is 11 residues long. V lost 7 bases and J lost 5, with 8 bases in between. CDR1 MNHNS and CDR2 SASEGT come from the germline V gene. The CDR3 region is CASKRGTEAFF. The CDR3 nucleotides read TGTGCCAGCAAGCGGGGGACTGAAGCTTTCTTT.

This chain joins TRBV10-3 and TRBJ1-2; D is possibly TRBD1 (5 bases). This CDR3 region has 15 residues. Germline V gene data show CDR1 as ENHRY and CDR2 as SYGVKD. Deletions cut 8 bases from V and 3 bases from J, with 19 bases between. This CDR3 reads CAIQATGLGDYGYTF. In nucleotides, the CDR3 is TGTGCCATCCAAGCGACGGGGCTAGGGGACTATGGCTACACCTTC.

Worth noting for this clonotype: The CDR3 does not end in the conserved phenylalanine or tryptophan, so this is likely a read error. The chain couples TRBV27 to TRBJ2-5; D unresolved. This CDR3 is 14 amino acids long. V dropped 10 bases and J dropped 5 bases, with 20 bases sitting between them. Germline V gene sequence: CDR1 MNHEY, CDR2 SMNVEV (reference sequence). The CDR3 DNA follows: TGTGCCAACTGTTTGGGGTCGATGCCGGAGACCCAGTACATC. Translation gives CANCLGSMPETQYI.

This chain links TRBV20-1 with TRBJ1-1; D gene unclear. There are 15 residues in the CDR3. CDR1 is DFQATT and CDR2 is SNEGSKA in the germline V gene (reference sequence). Trimming took 1 base from V and 0 from J, leaving 12 bases between them. For the CDR3, the DNA is TGCAGTGCTAGAGGGGGTGGGCATTTGAACACTGAAGCTTTCTTT. Translating it yields CSARGGGHLNTEAFF.

The chain employs TRBV20-1 and TRBJ1-5; D gene unclear. This CDR3 is built from 15 residues. The V gene lost 0 bases and the J gene lost 1 base, with 10 bases spanning the gap. Germline values: CDR1 DFQATT, CDR2 SNEGSKA (reference sequence). The CDR3 DNA sequence: TGCAGTGCTAGAGATTCCTCAGGAAGCAATCAGCCCCAGCATTTT. This gives the protein CSARDSSGSNQPQHF.

This clonotype was observed at least ten times. The chain links TRBV9 to TRBJ2-1; 14 bases align to TRBD2. This CDR3 comprises 18 residues. From germline, CDR1 is SGDLS and CDR2 YYNGEE. V lost 5 bases, J lost 4 bases, and 11 bases stayed unmatched. CDR3 residues: CASSPGQGLAGVYNEQFF. DNA of the CDR3: TGTGCCAGCAGTCCGGGACAGGGACTAGCGGGGGTGTACAATGAGCAGTTCTTC.

Details on this clonotype: Being one base from a much bigger clone, this may be a read error. CDR3 amino acids: CASCLLGISTYNETFF. The CDR3 region has the DNA TGTGCAAGCTGCTTGTTGGGAATATCCACCTACAATGAGACGTTCTTC. V and J are TRBV7-9 and TRBJ2-1; no reliable D call. This CDR3 is built from 16 residues. Germline assignment: CDR1 SEHNR and CDR2 FQNEAQ (reference sequence).

The table lists this clonotype with a few counts. The rearrangement joins TRBV4-1 to TRBJ1-2; D uncertain. Trimming took off 0 bases at V and 0 bases at J, with 20 bases between the two ends. Germline values: CDR1 MGHRA, CDR2 YSYEKL. CDR3 length: 19 residues. The chain's CDR3 is CASSQETLVRLRPNYGYTF. CDR3 nucleotide sequence: TGCGCCAGCAGCCAAGAAACCCTTGTCAGGCTCCGACCTAACTATGGCTACACCTTC.

On this clonotype: One junction end does not reproduce the germline sequence, and a read error may be involved. The chain links TRBV7-6 to TRBJ2-7; 11 bases are a match to TRBD1. Looked up from germline, CDR1 is SGHVS and CDR2 is FNYEAQ. The CDR3 sequence is 15 residues long. This CDR3 reads CASSFRTGGSYETSF. In nucleotides, the CDR3 is TGTGCAAGCAGCTTTAGGACAGGGGGCTCCTACGAGACGTCCTTC.

The chain is built from TRBV27 and TRBJ2-5; D is unclear. The germline V gene encodes CDR1 MNHEY and CDR2 SMNVEV (reference sequence). This CDR3 region has 14 residues. V was trimmed by 5 bases and J by 5 bases, leaving 15 bases between them. CDR3 nucleotide sequence: TGTGCCAGCAGTGTTGGGTCGCTGCCGGAGACCCAGTACTTC. It codes for CASSVGSLPETQYF.

The V gene is TRBV11-2, the J gene TRBJ2-1; D not resolved. Germline CDR1 is SGHAT and CDR2 is FQNNGV. V was cut by 2 bases and J by 0 bases, with 8 bases left in between. The CDR3 has 15 residues. CDR3 bases: TGTGCCAGCAGCTTAATCACTGGCTCCTACAATGAGCAGTTCTTC. This sequence encodes CASSLITGSYNEQFF.

This clonotype was picked up a small number of times. This rearrangement joins TRBV7-8 to TRBJ2-7, with 9 bases identical to TRBD1. The V and J ends lost 4 bases and 2 bases, in that order; junction bases with no gene match: 3. The CDR3 extends over 14 amino acids. Germline-derived CDR1 and CDR2 are SGHVS and FQNEAQ. The CDR3 nucleotides are TGTGCCAGCAGCTGGACAGGGGAGACCTACGAGCAGTACTTC. It specifies CASSWTGETYEQYF. Combining the CDR3 with reference TRBV7-8 and TRBJ2-7 gives the whole variable domain GAGVSQSPRYKVAKRGQDVALRCDPISGHVSLFWYQQALGQGPEFLTYFQNEAQLDKSGLPSDRFFAERPEGSVSTLKIQRTQQEDSAVYLCASSWTGETYEQYFGPGTRLTVT.

This sequence joins TRBV19 and TRBJ1-2; D is unresolved. The CDR3 is 12 amino acids. V lost 4 bases, J lost 6 bases, and 9 bases lay in between. Germline V lookup: CDR1 LNHDA, CDR2 SQIVND (reference sequence). The CDR3 here is CASSNSVNGYTF. CDR3 coding DNA: TGTGCCAGTAGTAACAGCGTAAATGGCTACACCTTC. Drawing the rest from reference TRBV19 and TRBJ1-2, the complete variable domain is DGGITQSPKYLFRKEGQNVTLSCEQNLNHDAMYWYRQDPGQGLRLIYYSQIVNDFQKGDIAEGYSVSREKKESFPLTVTSAQKNPTAFYLCASSNSVNGYTFGSGTRLTVV.

A word on this clonotype: Sequence at one end of the junction differs from germline and may be a read error. The V and J genes are TRBV5-5 and TRBJ1-2; TRBD1 agrees at 8 bases. The germline V gene encodes CDR1 SGHKS and CDR2 YYEKEE (reference sequence). CDR3 length equals 12 residues. CDR3 sequence (DNA): TGTGCAAGCACCTGGACAGGGTTTGGCCACACCTTC. This translates into CASTWTGFGHTF. Full variable domain (rest looked up from reference TRBV5-5 and TRBJ1-2): DAGVTQSPTHLIKTRGQQVTLRCSPISGHKSVSWYQQVLGQGPQFIFQYYEKEERGRGNFPDRFSARQFPNYSSELNVNALLLGDSALYLCASTWTGFGHTFGSGTRLTVV.

This clonotype has only a few counts. The chain employs TRBV19 and TRBJ1-4, with 7 bases fitting TRBD1. Per the germline V gene, CDR1 is LNHDA and CDR2 is SQIVND (reference sequence). J gave up 0 bases and V 8 bases, and 6 bases lay outside the gene matches. The CDR3 has 15 amino acids. Written as DNA, the CDR3 is TGTGCCAGTCGCGGACAGGCGGCAACTAATGAAAAACTGTTTTTT. Translation: CASRGQAATNEKLFF.

The chain combines TRBV6-2 or TRBV6-3 with TRBJ1-5, with 9 nucleotides matching TRBD1. Germline assignment: CDR1 MNHEY and CDR2 SVGEGT. The CDR3 runs 18 residues. Losses at the gene ends were 4 bases for V and 3 bases for J; bases not matched to a gene: 13. CDR3 DNA sequence: TGTGCCAGCAGTTTTTTTAAACCGGGACAGGGTATCAATCAGCCCCAGCATTTT. Protein: CASSFFKPGQGINQPQHF.

This clonotype was observed a handful of times. The chain carries TRBV28 and TRBJ2-6, with 7 bases lining up with TRBD2. V gave up 6 bases and J gave up 1 base; unmatched junction bases: 12. CDR3 length: 18 residues. Germline CDR1 and CDR2: MDHEN and SYDVKM. In DNA, the CDR3 is TGTGCCAGCAGCCTCTACGGGACGGGGGGATCTGGGGCCAACGTCCTGACTTTC. Translated, it gives CASSLYGTGGSGANVLTF.

On this clonotype: The conserved phenylalanine or tryptophan normally closing the CDR3 is absent here, so this likely arose from a read error. The V and J genes are TRBV5-1 and TRBJ2-1; TRBD2 is a possible D gene (6 bases). Germline V gene data show CDR1 as SGHRS and CDR2 as YFSETQ. The CDR3 is 15 residues long. CDR3 nucleotides: TGCGCCCGCAGCTTGTCCTCGACAGCGGGCAATGAGCAGTTCTTA. Its protein product is CARSLSSTAGNEQFL.

V gene TRBV7-2 combines with J gene TRBJ1-1, with TRBD1 matching over 7 bases. The V gene end was trimmed by 5 bases and the J gene end by 5 bases; junction bases not matched to a gene: 14. The CDR3 has 16 residues. Germline V gene sequence: CDR1 SGHTA, CDR2 FQGNSA. The CDR3 is CASSINKKGARTEAFF. The DNA of the CDR3 is TGTGCCAGCAGCATTAACAAAAAGGGGGCGCGGACTGAAGCTTTCTTT.

Concerning this clonotype itself: Lacking the conserved final phenylalanine or tryptophan, this CDR3 likely reflects a read error. The chain links TRBV5-1 to TRBJ2-1, with a weak D call TRBD2 (6 bases). Germline loops: CDR1 SGHRS, CDR2 YFSETQ. The CDR3 sequence is 15 residues long. The CDR3 nucleotides read TGCGCCAGCCGCTTGTTCTCGACAGCGGGCAAGGAGCAGTTCTGC. Protein sequence: CASRLFSTAGKEQFC.

In regard to this clonotype: The germline gene is not matched at one end of the junction; a read error may be the cause. This chain links TRBV19 with TRBJ2-3; D is perhaps TRBD1 (6 bases). This CDR3 region has 18 residues. Germline assignment: CDR1 LNHDA and CDR2 SQIVND (reference sequence). The CDR3 nucleotides are TGTGCCAGTAGAATGTCCGTACTAGGGGGTCTGAACACAGATACGCATTATTTT. Amino acid sequence: CASRMSVLGGLNTDTHYF.

This clonotype occurred many times. The V gene is TRBV24-1, the J gene TRBJ1-1, with 9 bases identical to TRBD1. The J segment lost 3 bases and the V segment lost 4 bases, leaving 5 bases of the junction unmatched. Germline-derived CDR1 and CDR2 are KGHDR and SFDVKD. The CDR3 sequence is 15 residues long. In nucleotides, the CDR3 is TGTGCCACCAGTGAGGGGACAGGGTCAGACACTGAAGCTTTCTTT. It translates to CATSEGTGSDTEAFF.

V usage is TRBV7-3 and J usage is TRBJ2-3; TRBD1 matches at 8 bases. V gave up 4 bases and J gave up 2 bases; unmatched junction bases: 5. This CDR3 region has 15 residues. Germline V gives CDR1 SGHTA, CDR2 FQGTGA. The CDR3 protein is CASSSRQGITDTQYF. In DNA, the CDR3 is TGTGCCAGCAGCTCACGACAGGGGATCACAGATACGCAGTATTTT.

This rearrangement joins TRBV12-3 or TRBV12-4 to TRBJ1-2; D perhaps matches TRBD1 (5 bases). The CDR3 has 14 residues. V was clipped by 5 bases and J by 6 bases, with 16 bases between them. The CDR3 protein is CASSGDGYYNGYTF. The CDR3 coding sequence is TGTGCCAGCAGTGGGGACGGCTACTATAATGGCTACACCTTC.

To note about this clonotype: One end of the junction is discordant with germline, which a read error may explain. This sequence joins TRBV12-3 or TRBV12-4 and TRBJ2-1, with D possibly being TRBD1 or TRBD2 (5 bases each). This CDR3 region has 20 residues. The CDR3 spells CASSSLSLLGGERSSNEQLF. The CDR3 DNA reads as TGTGCCAGCAGCTCCCTAAGCCTCCTTGGGGGAGAAAGGTCCTCAAATGAGCAGTTGTTC.

As to this clonotype: This likely comes from a read error, as the CDR3 has no conserved phenylalanine or tryptophan at its end. Because the CDR3's place on the DNA is in doubt, the DNA is left out and the CDR3 is given as listed by TCRdb. The V gene is TRBV5-5, the J gene TRBJ2-1. The V gene's germline CDR1 is SGHKS and CDR2 YYEKEE (reference sequence). The CDR3 contains 11 residues when both ends are counted. CDR3 sequence: CSSTWGNEQFC.

For this clonotype: As the CDR3 is not closed by the conserved phenylalanine or tryptophan, this likely results from a read error. The DNA is omitted, as the CDR3 cannot be located on it reliably, and the CDR3 follows TCRdb's listing. The chain uses TRBV7-9 and TRBJ2-1; the table's D gene call, TRBD2, was not cross checked with the DNA. Germline V lookup: CDR1 SEHNR, CDR2 FQNEAQ (reference sequence). The CDR3 contains 16 residues when both ends are counted. The CDR3 loop is CASSPKTNGSNNEQLL.

The sample holds a few counts of this clonotype. This sequence joins TRBV5-1 and TRBJ1-1; 7 bases align to TRBD1. Germline-derived CDR1 and CDR2 are SGHRS and YFSETQ. This CDR3 region has 14 residues. Losses at the gene ends were 4 bases for V and 2 bases for J; bases not matched to a gene: 5. For the CDR3, the DNA is TGCGCCAGCAGCCTAGGACAGGTAAACACTGAAGCTTTCTTT. Protein product: CASSLGQVNTEAFF. Drawing the rest from reference TRBV5-1 and TRBJ1-1, the complete variable domain is KAGVTQTPRYLIKTRGQQVTLSCSPISGHRSVSWYQQTPGQGLQFLFEYFSETQRNKGNFPGRFSGRQFSNSRSEMNVSTLELGDSALYLCASSLGQVNTEAFFGQGTRLTVV.